The 2 T cell receptor beta chains given below trace back to one sample, sequenced in a study of OX40 agonist ivuxolimab in advanced cancers. Profiling relied on immunoSEQ multiplex PCR, and the TCRdb table lists in-frame clones only, not all of them. The sample has approximately 46,000 clones; roughly three quarters are singletons. Source: CD4+ or CD8+ T cells sorted from blood, taken in a trial of the OX40 agonist ivuxolimab. These receptors were taken from an adult with an advanced solid tumor such as melanoma, head and neck, liver or kidney cancer.

The CDR3 DNA reads TGTGCCATCGGTATGTGGCGCCTAAGCTCCTACGAGCAGTACTTC. As protein: CAIGMWRLSSYEQYF. V usage is TRBV10-3 and J usage is TRBJ2-7; unclear D gene. Germline lookup yields CDR1 ENHRY and CDR2 SYGVKD. The CDR3 runs to 15 residues. Trimming shortened V by 8 bases and J by 0 bases, and 17 bases separated the two germline ends.

DNA of the CDR3: TGCGCCAGCAGCAAAGGACTAGCGGGGTCCTACGAGCAGTACTTC. This translates into CASSKGLAGSYEQYF. The chain employs TRBV4-1 and TRBJ2-7; 12 bases are shared with TRBD2. V gave up 5 bases and J gave up 1 base; unmatched junction bases: 3. The CDR3 consists of 15 residues. Germline CDR1 is MGHRA and CDR2 is YSYEKL.